What follows are 23 T cell receptor beta chains derived from one specimen sequenced in a study of cytomegalovirus exposure and HLA in healthy donors. The PCR employed 60 Vbeta primers together with 13 Jbeta primers. Libraries were prepared by immunoSEQ multiplex PCR; TCRdb keeps only in-frame clonotypes and omits some of them. The sample carries about 280,000 clones, roughly 89% recorded once. The material sequenced was PBMCs. These TCRs come from a woman aged 18-29 years in good health and CMV-seronegative.

CDR3 loop: CASRETLLSGNTIYF. DNA for the CDR3: TGTGCCAGCAGGGAGACCCTTCTTTCTGGAAACACCATATATTTT. The chain is built from TRBV6-5 and TRBJ1-3, with D unclear. The V gene lost 6 bases and the J gene lost 1 base, with 13 bases spanning the gap. Germline loops: CDR1 MNHEY, CDR2 SVGAGI. This CDR3 contains 15 residues.

This rearrangement joins TRBV11-3 to TRBJ2-1; 9 nucleotides line up with TRBD1. Germline V gene sequence: CDR1 SGHNT, CDR2 YENEEA. The V gene end was trimmed by 1 base and the J gene end by 4 bases; junction bases not matched to a gene: 5. This CDR3 has 16 residues. CDR3 residues: CASSLGDRVSYNEQFF. In DNA form, the CDR3 reads TGTGCCAGCAGCTTAGGGGACAGGGTCTCGTACAATGAGCAGTTCTTC.

With respect to this clone: The sample has other DNA sequences that encode this CDR3 too. The chain uses TRBV6-5 and TRBJ1-4, with D unclear. V shed 5 bases and J shed 5 bases, with 9 bases lying between them. The CDR3 length is 13 residues. Germline V CDR1 and CDR2: MNHEY, SVGAGI. The CDR3 region is CASSRTVNEKLFF. CDR3 DNA sequence: TGTGCCAGCAGTCGAACAGTGAATGAAAAACTGTTTTTT.

This clone has a single count. The chain is built from TRBV10-1 and TRBJ2-2, with a weak D call TRBD2 (5 bases). The V gene lost 6 bases and the J gene lost 5 bases, with 13 bases spanning the gap. This CDR3 spans 14 amino acids. CDR1 and CDR2 from the germline V gene are WNHNN and SYGVQD (reference sequence). CDR3 protein: CASSPDPGTGELFF. As DNA, the CDR3 is TGCGCCAGCAGCCCGGACCCGGGGACCGGGGAGCTGTTTTTT.

This chain joins TRBV27 and TRBJ2-2, with 8 bases identical to TRBD2. Germline V gene sequence: CDR1 MNHEY, CDR2 SMNVEV (reference sequence). The CDR3 spans 15 residues. V dropped 5 bases and J dropped 4; count of bases not matched to a gene: 6. The CDR3 region is CASSPGGGITGELFF. The CDR3, as DNA: TGTGCCAGCAGTCCCGGGGGGGGGATCACCGGGGAGCTGTTTTTT.

The chain couples TRBV30 to TRBJ2-3; no definite D call. Germline CDR1 is GTSNPN and CDR2 is SVGIG (reference sequence). V was cut by 0 bases and J by 1 base, with 8 bases left in between. The CDR3 covers 14 residues. CDR3 amino acids: CAWSVPYGTDTQYF. CDR3 sequence (DNA): TGTGCCTGGAGTGTTCCCTATGGCACAGATACGCAGTATTTT. The whole variable domain, filled in from reference TRBV30 and TRBJ2-3, reads SQTIHQWPATLVQPVGSPLSLECTVEGTSNPNLYWYRQAAGRGLQLLFYSVGIGQISSEVPQNLSASRPQDRQFILSSKKLLLSDSGFYLCAWSVPYGTDTQYFGPGTRLTVL.

This chain joins TRBV4-1 and TRBJ2-2; no firm D call. Trimming stripped 4 bases from V and 6 bases from J, with 9 bases between. Germline V CDR1 and CDR2: MGHRA, YSYEKL. CDR3 length equals 13 residues. As DNA, the CDR3 is TGCGCCAGCAGCCCGCGAAGTTCCGGGGAGCTGTTTTTT. Its translation: CASSPRSSGELFF.

This chain connects TRBV18 to TRBJ1-5, with D hard to call. The CDR3 covers 14 residues. Trimming shortened V by 4 bases and J by 0 bases, and 7 bases separated the two germline ends. CDR1 is KGHSH, CDR2 LQKENI, per germline. CDR3: CASSQQNSNQPQHF. The DNA of the CDR3 is TGTGCCAGCTCACAACAGAATAGCAATCAGCCCCAGCATTTT.

This sequence joins TRBV4-1 and TRBJ2-5, with 8 nucleotides matching TRBD2. Per germline, CDR1 MGHRA and CDR2 YSYEKL. Losses at the gene ends were 4 bases for V and 4 bases for J; bases not matched to a gene: 14. The CDR3 has 17 amino acids. The CDR3 coding sequence is TGCGCCAGCAGCCCTCCCTGGACTAGCCGAGGTGGAGAGACCCAGTACTTC. Its protein product is CASSPPWTSRGGETQYF.

The chain has TRBV2 and TRBJ2-7; D may be TRBD2 (5 bases). Trimming removed 9 bases at V and 5 bases at J, with 14 bases between. The CDR3 consists of 12 residues. Germline V CDR1 and CDR2: SNHLY, FYNNEI. This CDR3 is CASLDSRHEQYF. CDR3 coding DNA: TGTGCCAGTCTGGACTCCCGCCACGAGCAGTACTTC. The full variable domain, with the rest looked up from reference TRBV2 and TRBJ2-7, is EPEVTQTPSHQVTQMGQEVILRCVPISNHLYFYWYRQILGQKVEFLVSFYNNEISEKSEIFDDQFSVERPDGSNFTLKIRSTKLEDSAMYFCASLDSRHEQYFGPGTRLTVT.

The V and J genes are TRBV10-3 and TRBJ2-6; 7 bases agree with TRBD1. CDR3 size: 14 residues. The germline gives CDR1 ENHRY, CDR2 SYGVKD. The J segment lost 4 bases and the V segment lost 6 bases, leaving 3 bases of the junction unmatched. The CDR3 protein is CAISTGAGANVLTF. In DNA, the CDR3 is TGTGCCATCAGCACAGGGGCCGGGGCCAACGTCCTGACTTTC.

The J gene is TRBJ2-2, the V gene TRBV9, with D hard to call. Per germline, CDR1 SGDLS and CDR2 YYNGEE. This CDR3 is built from 17 residues. Deletions cut 3 bases from V and 2 bases from J, with 17 bases between. For the CDR3, the DNA is TGTGCCAGCAGCGCACCGACGGCGGCCGGAAACACCGGGGAGCTGTTTTTT. Amino acids: CASSAPTAAGNTGELFF.

This clone was recorded once. The chain carries TRBV7-6 and TRBJ1-3; 9 bases match TRBD1. This CDR3 contains 16 residues. J lost 2 bases, V lost 5 bases, and 7 bases had no gene match. From germline, CDR1 is SGHVS and CDR2 FNYEAQ. CDR3 amino acids: CASSPRTGATGNTIYF. The CDR3, as DNA: TGTGCCAGCAGCCCGAGGACAGGGGCTACTGGAAACACCATATATTTT.

The chain combines TRBV7-9 with TRBJ1-1; the D gene is possibly TRBD1 (6 bases). The CDR3 length is 13 residues. V lost 7 bases and J lost 9, with 18 bases in between. Germline loops: CDR1 SEHNR, CDR2 FQNEAQ (reference sequence). The CDR3 protein is CASTPRDKGQAFF. The DNA of the CDR3 is TGTGCCAGCACCCCCCGGGACAAGGGGCAAGCTTTCTTT.

This clone has only one observation. The CDR3: CASSRRDNEQFF. CDR3 DNA: TGTGCCAGCAGTAGGCGGGACAATGAGCAGTTCTTC. V gene TRBV6-5 combines with J gene TRBJ2-1, with D perhaps TRBD2 (5 bases). The CDR3 totals 12 residues. Germline V gene sequence: CDR1 MNHEY, CDR2 SVGAGI. Trimming removed 5 bases at V and 5 bases at J, with 7 bases between.

This clone was counted a few times. The chain joins TRBV4-1 to TRBJ1-1; D perhaps matches TRBD1 (5 bases). Trimming took off 2 bases at V and 1 base at J, with 11 bases between the two ends. CDR3 length: 15 residues. Germline V CDR1 and CDR2: MGHRA, YSYEKL. The CDR3: CASSQIRATNTEAFF. CDR3 nucleotides: TGCGCCAGCAGCCAAATCAGGGCTACGAACACTGAAGCTTTCTTT.

This sequence joins TRBV6-5 and TRBJ2-1; 7 bases map to TRBD2. This CDR3 has 16 residues. The V gene's germline CDR1 is MNHEY and CDR2 SVGAGI. Germline trimming cut 0 bases from V and 0 bases from J; bases unmatched to any gene: 2. CDR3 nucleotide sequence: TGTGCCAGCAGTTACTCGGGGGGGACCTCCTACAATGAGCAGTTCTTC. This encodes CASSYSGGTSYNEQFF.

The rearrangement links TRBV6-1 to TRBJ2-3; D might be TRBD2 (6 bases). The V end lost 11 bases, the J end lost 0 bases, and 18 bases lay between the germline ends. The CDR3 covers 15 residues. Germline CDR1 reads MNHNS; CDR2 reads SASEGT. The CDR3 here is CAVSSGGPSTDTQYF. In DNA, the CDR3 is TGTGCCGTGTCATCCGGGGGACCTAGCACAGATACGCAGTATTTT.

This clone was recorded once. The chain uses TRBV13 and TRBJ2-1, with 7 positions matching TRBD2. This CDR3 region has 14 residues. Trimming cost V 4 bases and J 4 bases; bases outside gene matches: 4. From germline, CDR1 is PRHDT and CDR2 FYEKMQ (reference sequence). This chain's CDR3 is CASSSQREYNEQFF. DNA for the CDR3: TGTGCCAGCAGCTCCCAGCGGGAATACAATGAGCAGTTCTTC. Full variable domain (outside the CDR3, taken from reference TRBV13 and TRBJ2-1): AAGVIQSPRHLIKEKRETATLKCYPIPRHDTVYWYQQGPGQDPQFLISFYEKMQSDKGSIPDRFSAQQFSDYHSELNMSSLELGDSALYFCASSSQREYNEQFFGPGTRLTVL.

This clone has just one count. The chain recombines TRBV11-2 with TRBJ2-1, with no clear D. This CDR3 is built from 16 residues. Trimming left V 1 base short and J 0 bases short, with 10 bases between. Per the germline V gene, CDR1 is SGHAT and CDR2 is FQNNGV. CDR3 amino acids: CASSLGPQASYNEQFF. The CDR3 coding sequence is TGTGCCAGCAGCTTAGGTCCCCAAGCCTCCTACAATGAGCAGTTCTTC.

This clone was seen only once. Written as DNA, the CDR3 is TGTGCCAGCAGCTCCTTGGGACAGGGGGCGGGGAACACCGGGGAGCTGTTTTTT. It translates to CASSSLGQGAGNTGELFF. This chain joins TRBV5-6 and TRBJ2-2; 12 bases agree with TRBD1. This CDR3 spans 18 amino acids. V gave up 3 bases and J gave up 1 base; unmatched junction bases: 7. The V gene's germline CDR1 is SGHDT and CDR2 YYEEEE. The variable domain in full, with the rest retrieved from reference TRBV5-6 and TRBJ2-2, is DAGVTQSPTHLIKTRGQQVTLRCSPKSGHDTVSWYQQALGQGPQFIFQYYEEEERQRGNFPDRFSGHQFPNYSSELNVNALLLGDSALYLCASSSLGQGAGNTGELFFGEGSRLTVL.

Only one count was recorded for this clone. The chain is built from TRBV18 and TRBJ2-5, with 7 bases lining up with TRBD2. CDR3 length: 18 amino acids. Germline trimming cut 4 bases from V and 1 base from J; bases unmatched to any gene: 15. The germline V gene encodes CDR1 KGHSH and CDR2 LQKENI. The CDR3 DNA follows: TGTGCCAGCTCACGGACTAGGCTCCCTGGGGAATTCCAAGAGACCCAGTACTTC. Its translation is CASSRTRLPGEFQETQYF.

This chain links TRBV7-9 with TRBJ1-1; possible D gene TRBD1, 5 bases. CDR1 is SEHNR and CDR2 is FQNEAQ in the germline V gene (reference sequence). The CDR3 spans 14 residues. V was clipped by 3 bases and J by 2 bases, with 10 bases between them. CDR3: CASSLAGINTEAFF. DNA for the CDR3: TGTGCCAGCAGCTTGGCAGGGATTAACACTGAAGCTTTCTTT.